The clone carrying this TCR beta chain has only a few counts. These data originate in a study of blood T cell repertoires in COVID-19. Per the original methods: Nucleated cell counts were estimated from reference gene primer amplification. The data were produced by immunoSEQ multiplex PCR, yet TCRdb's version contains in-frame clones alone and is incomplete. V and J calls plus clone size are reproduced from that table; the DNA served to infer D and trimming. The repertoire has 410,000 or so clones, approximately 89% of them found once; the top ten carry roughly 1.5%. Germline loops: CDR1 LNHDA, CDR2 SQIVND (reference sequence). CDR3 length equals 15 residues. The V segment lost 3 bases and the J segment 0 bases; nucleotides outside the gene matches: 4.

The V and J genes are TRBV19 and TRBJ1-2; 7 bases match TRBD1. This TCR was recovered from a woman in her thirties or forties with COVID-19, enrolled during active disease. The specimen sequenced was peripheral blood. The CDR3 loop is CASSMTGSPNYGYTF. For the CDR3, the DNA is TGTGCCAGTAGTATGACAGGGAGCCCTAACTATGGCTACACCTTC.